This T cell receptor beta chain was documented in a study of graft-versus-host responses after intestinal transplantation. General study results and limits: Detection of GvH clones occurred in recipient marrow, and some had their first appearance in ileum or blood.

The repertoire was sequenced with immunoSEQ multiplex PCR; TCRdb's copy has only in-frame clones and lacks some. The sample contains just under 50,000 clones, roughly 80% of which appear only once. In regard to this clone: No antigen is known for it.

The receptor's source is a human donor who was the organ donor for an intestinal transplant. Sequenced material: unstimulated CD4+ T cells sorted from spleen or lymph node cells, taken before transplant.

The CDR3 loop is CASSSRGPTNEKLFF. Here the CDR3 DNA reads TGTGCCAGCAGCTCTAGGGGGCCAACTAATGAAAAACTGTTTTTT. The chain joins TRBV7-9 to TRBJ1-4; 7 nucleotides align to TRBD1. Germline V CDR1 and CDR2: SEHNR, FQNEAQ (reference sequence). The V gene end was trimmed by 4 bases and the J gene end by 0 bases; junction bases not matched to a gene: 2. The CDR3 sequence is 15 residues long.